A single sample is the source of the 19 T cell receptor beta chains below, sequenced in a study of cytomegalovirus exposure and HLA in healthy donors. Both 60 Vbeta primers and 13 Jbeta primers went into the PCR. TCRdb's copy holds only in-frame clones and misses some; the assay was immunoSEQ multiplex PCR. The sample lists about 88,000 clones, approximately 70% occurring once. Input material: PBMCs. All receptors come from a man aged 45 to 65 in good health and CMV-seronegative.

This chain joins TRBV7-3 and TRBJ1-6; maybe TRBD1 (6 bases). This CDR3 is 13 amino acids long. Looked up from germline, CDR1 is SGHTA and CDR2 is FQGTGA. V lost 2 bases to trimming and J lost 11 bases, with 10 bases between them. CDR3 sequence: CASSLGRGTPLHF. The CDR3 DNA reads TGTGCCAGCAGCTTAGGTAGGGGGACACCCCTCCACTTT.

The rearrangement uses TRBV4-3 and TRBJ2-5, with D perhaps TRBD1 (5 bases). The J call is in doubt because the DNA end fits TRBJ2-7 better. The CDR3 contains 14 residues. Germline V gene lookup returns CDR1 LGHNA and CDR2 YSLEER. CDR3 DNA sequence: TGCGCCAGCAGCCAAGGAGGCCAGGGTGGCGAGCAGTACTTC. Translation gives CASSQGGQGGEQYF.

V is TRBV2 and J is TRBJ1-5, with D possibly being TRBD1 (6 bases). There are 14 residues in the CDR3. Trimming removed 1 base at V and 9 bases at J, with 13 bases between. Germline values: CDR1 SNHLY, CDR2 FYNNEI. The CDR3 coding sequence is TGTGCCAGCAGTGAAGGTGGCAGGGGCCCGCCCCAGCATTTT. Translating gives CASSEGGRGPPQHF. Full variable domain (remainder filled in from reference TRBV2 and TRBJ1-5): EPEVTQTPSHQVTQMGQEVILRCVPISNHLYFYWYRQILGQKVEFLVSFYNNEISEKSEIFDDQFSVERPDGSNFTLKIRSTKLEDSAMYFCASSEGGRGPPQHFGDGTRLSIL.

This clone came up a few times. V usage is TRBV11-3 and J usage is TRBJ1-1; D unclear. Between the trimmed V and J ends, which lost 4 bases and 5 bases, there was a span of 11 bases. The CDR3 length is 13 residues. Looked up from germline, CDR1 is SGHNT and CDR2 is YENEEA. DNA for the CDR3: TGTGCCAGCAGCTCCGAAGGGAGGACTGAAGCTTTCTTT. Its protein is CASSSEGRTEAFF.

The V call is TRBV15, the J call TRBJ2-5; the match to TRBD1 covers 10 bases. The J segment lost 5 bases and the V segment lost 4 bases, leaving 10 bases of the junction unmatched. Germline CDR1 LNHNV, CDR2 YYDKDF (reference sequence). The CDR3 extends over 16 amino acids. The CDR3 is CATSTTPGQGFETQYF. The CDR3 DNA sequence: TGTGCCACCAGCACGACCCCGGGACAGGGGTTCGAGACCCAGTACTTC.

This clone was seen once. The chain couples TRBV27 to TRBJ2-3; no clear D gene. The CDR3 length is 15 residues. Trimming left V 5 bases short and J 4 bases short, with 16 bases between. The V gene's germline CDR1 is MNHEY and CDR2 SMNVEV (reference sequence). For the CDR3, the DNA is TGTGCCAGCAGTCCAAAAGGATTCCGGGCAGATACGCAGTATTTT. Translated: CASSPKGFRADTQYF.

The gene calls are TRBV11-2 and TRBJ2-7, with a possible D match to TRBD1 (7 bases). CDR3 length: 15 amino acids. In germline, CDR1 is SGHAT, CDR2 FQNNGV. Trimming cost V 1 base and J 2 bases, with 12 bases left between them. The CDR3 DNA reads TGTGCCAGCAGCTTAGGGAGGGGGACAGCCTACGAGCAGTACGTC. It translates to CASSLGRGTAYEQYV.

The CDR3 DNA reads TGCGCCAGCAGCCAAGAAACAGGGGTTCCCGGGGAGCTGTTTTTT. Amino acid sequence: CASSQETGVPGELFF. J is TRBJ2-2 and V is TRBV4-3; TRBD1 matches at 7 bases. The CDR3 contains 15 residues. V lost 0 bases to trimming and J lost 6 bases; unmatched junction nucleotides: 4. CDR1 is LGHNA and CDR2 is YSLEER in the germline V gene.

The V gene is TRBV28, the J gene TRBJ2-7; TRBD2 agrees at 14 bases. CDR1 and CDR2 from the germline V gene are MDHEN and SYDVKM. J was trimmed by 7 bases and V by 5 bases; bases with no gene match: 10. The CDR3 spans 16 residues. The CDR3 loop reads CASSTTSGGVRYEQYF. The CDR3 DNA is TGTGCCAGCAGTACGACTAGCGGGGGGGTTCGATATGAGCAGTACTTC.

This clone has only a few counts. The J gene is TRBJ2-7, the V gene TRBV7-2; D might be TRBD2 (6 bases). CDR1 and CDR2 (germline): SGHTA, FQGNSA. The V gene lost 5 bases and the J gene lost 4 bases, with 15 bases spanning the gap. This CDR3 is built from 14 residues. The CDR3 sequence: CASSDTFAGYEQYF. The DNA for the CDR3 is TGTGCCAGCAGCGACACATTTGCGGGGTACGAGCAGTACTTC.

This sequence joins TRBV5-4 and TRBJ1-1; TRBD1 aligns across 9 bases. Germline assignment: CDR1 SGHNT and CDR2 YYREEE (reference sequence). The ends lost 0 bases at V and 4 bases at J; junction bases unmatched: 1. The CDR3 loop spans 14 amino acids. The CDR3 bases are TGTGCCAGCAGCTTGGACAGGGGGCGCACTGAAGCTTTCTTT. Amino acid sequence: CASSLDRGRTEAFF.

V is TRBV5-1 and J is TRBJ2-1; possibly TRBD1 for D (7 bases). The CDR3 has 16 residues. Germline CDR1 is SGHRS and CDR2 is YFSETQ. Trimming removed 7 bases at V and 7 bases at J, with 24 bases between. CDR3 residues: CASLPQGVGGANEQFF. CDR3 nucleotide sequence: TGCGCCAGCCTCCCCCAGGGGGTCGGCGGGGCAAATGAGCAGTTCTTC.

This clone showed up just a few times. The genes are TRBV4-3 and TRBJ1-4; D remains ambiguous. Germline V gene lookup returns CDR1 LGHNA and CDR2 YSLEER. The CDR3 spans 14 residues. Trimming pared 2 bases from V and 0 bases from J, leaving 4 bases between. In nucleotides, the CDR3 is TGCGCCAGCAGCCAACAATCAACTAATGAAAAACTGTTTTTT. Its protein is CASSQQSTNEKLFF.

This clone was counted between two and nine times. V and J are TRBV5-4 and TRBJ1-2, with D tentatively TRBD1 (6 bases). CDR1 and CDR2 (germline): SGHNT, YYREEE (reference sequence). The CDR3 has 17 amino acids. With 0 bases removed from V and 3 bases from J, the gap between germline ends came to 18 bases. CDR3 loop: CASSLGPQVQGDYGYTF. The CDR3 DNA reads TGTGCCAGCAGCTTGGGGCCCCAAGTACAGGGTGACTATGGCTACACCTTC.

V usage is TRBV4-3 and J usage is TRBJ1-6, with 7 bases fitting TRBD1. CDR3 length: 16 residues. The germline CDR1 and CDR2 sequences are LGHNA and YSLEER. V lost 1 base to trimming and J lost 10 bases; unmatched junction nucleotides: 10. The CDR3 protein is CASSQGGRQGGSPLHF. The CDR3 bases are TGCGCCAGCAGCCAAGGAGGGAGACAGGGCGGCTCACCCCTCCACTTT.

This sequence joins TRBV7-9 and TRBJ2-7; 9 bases map to TRBD1. V lost 5 bases and J lost 2; bases outside the gene matches: 4. The CDR3 is 14 amino acids. Germline values: CDR1 SEHNR, CDR2 FQNEAQ (reference sequence). Written as DNA, the CDR3 is TGTGCCAGCAGCCCCCGACAGGGGGCCTACGAGCAGTACTTC. This sequence encodes CASSPRQGAYEQYF.

This chain connects TRBV7-2 to TRBJ1-1, with D perhaps matching TRBD1 (6 bases). CDR1 and CDR2 (germline): SGHTA, FQGNSA. V was cut by 5 bases and J by 1 base, with 11 bases left in between. The CDR3 consists of 14 residues. Here the CDR3 DNA reads TGTGCCAGCAGCAAGGGACACACGAACACTGAAGCTTTCTTT. Its protein is CASSKGHTNTEAFF.

This chain links TRBV25-1 with TRBJ2-3, with 9 bases aligning to TRBD1. With 4 bases clipped from V and 3 bases from J, the junction kept 8 bases outside the gene matches. This CDR3 is built from 16 residues. Germline loops: CDR1 MGHDK, CDR2 SYGVNS. The CDR3: CASSVAGTGSTDTQYF. The CDR3 DNA sequence: TGTGCCAGCAGTGTCGCCGGGACAGGGAGTACAGATACGCAGTATTTT.

The V and J genes are TRBV7-3 and TRBJ1-2; a weak D match, TRBD1 (6 bases). CDR3 length: 14 residues. In germline, CDR1 is SGHTA, CDR2 FQGTGA. Trimming stripped 5 bases from V and 0 bases from J, with 10 bases between. The CDR3 region has the DNA TGTGCCAGCAGCACAGGGCCTACTAACTATGGCTACACCTTC. It codes for CASSTGPTNYGYTF.